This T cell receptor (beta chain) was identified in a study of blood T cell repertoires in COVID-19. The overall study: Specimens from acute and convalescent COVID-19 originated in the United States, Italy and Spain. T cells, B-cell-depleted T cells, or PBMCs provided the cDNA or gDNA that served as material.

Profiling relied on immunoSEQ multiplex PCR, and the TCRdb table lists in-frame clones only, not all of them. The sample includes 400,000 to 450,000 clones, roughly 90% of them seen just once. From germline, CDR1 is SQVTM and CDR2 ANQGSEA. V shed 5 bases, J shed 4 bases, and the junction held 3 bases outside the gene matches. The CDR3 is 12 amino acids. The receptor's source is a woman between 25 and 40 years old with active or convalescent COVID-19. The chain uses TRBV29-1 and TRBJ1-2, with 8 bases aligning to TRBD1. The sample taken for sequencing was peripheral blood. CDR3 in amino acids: CSVRGQAYGYTF. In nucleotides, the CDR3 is TGCAGCGTTAGGGGACAGGCCTATGGCTACACCTTC.